The entry below gives a single T cell receptor (beta chain) sequence along with its context. The same CDR3 also results from other DNA sequences found in this sample. The data belong to a study of blood T cell repertoires in COVID-19. The assay was immunoSEQ multiplex PCR, and TCRdb's table has in-frame clones only and misses some. This sample has around 250,000 clones, with over 75% found just once. Per germline, CDR1 SGHVS and CDR2 FQNEAQ. Trimming took off 3 bases at V and 4 bases at J, with 3 bases between the two ends. The CDR3 sequence is 11 residues long. The sample consisted of PBMCs or T cells enriched from blood (not recorded which). The receptor comes from a woman aged 45-65 years who had recovered from COVID-19. The chain has TRBV7-8 and TRBJ2-5; no definite D call. The CDR3 here is CASSFRETQYF. The CDR3 DNA sequence: TGTGCCAGCAGCTTCAGAGAGACCCAGTACTTC.